This TCR beta chain was obtained from a study of T cells in Graves' hyperthyroidism and ophthalmopathy. From RNA transcripts, TCR beta CDR3 regions were amplified. The study used the HTBI primer set for a first-round RT-PCR of the TCR CDR3. Using its own MiXCR run on the multiplex PCR reads, TCRdb lists one record per CDR3 protein. The table includes approximately 620,000 distinct CDR3 sequences, more than 11% detected once. In its sample, this clonotype was seen a few times. Its antigen remains unknown. Whole-study findings and limits: The model forecast ophthalmopathy, anticipating it by a median around 6.5 months before onset.

Patients having uncontrolled infection, another autoimmune disease, pregnancy or lactation were not included. This TCR was sampled from a woman aged 30 to 39 with Graves' hyperthyroidism that later progressed to Graves' ophthalmopathy. Sample: blood.

The CDR3 nucleotides are TGTGCCATCAATCAGGGTTCGGGCTACGAGCAGTACTTC. It specifies CAINQGSGYEQYF. J is TRBJ2-7 and V is TRBV10-3; TRBD1 might be the D (5 bases). CDR1 is ENHRY, CDR2 SYGVKD, per germline. The V gene lost 7 bases and the J gene lost 3 bases, with 13 bases spanning the gap. The CDR3 is 13 residues long.